The entry below describes one TCR beta chain. What this receptor recognizes is not known. Base-call qualities are not available, and no considerably larger clone is one nucleotide away. The germline V and J ends show losses of 0 bases and 4 bases respectively, and no gene match explains 3 bases of the junction. From the germline V gene (reference sequence), CDR1 is SGHNT and CDR2 is YYREEE. The CDR3 starts with the cysteine, ends with the phenylalanine, and has 15 residues. Solely the CDR3 DNA is kept, with 45 bases framed from the first base. The sample belongs to a study of OX40 agonist ivuxolimab in advanced cancers. Some background on the complete study: Ivuxolimab was an agonistic, fully human IgG2 monoclonal antibody directed against OX40 (CD134), a costimulatory receptor. The monotherapy dose-escalation portion (N of about 50 patients) of the phase I ivuxolimab trial is reported in the paper. The point of sequencing TCRbeta in the periphery was to test whether ivuxolimab changed TCR sequence diversity and drove clonal T-cell expansion. In the dose-escalation cohort, 82.7% of patients were male, and the mean age was around 65 years with a range of roughly 20 to 79. Partial responses occurred in three dose-escalation patients, of whom one had hepatocellular carcinoma and two had cutaneous melanoma. Intravenous ivuxolimab was administered to patients every 2 weeks at six dose levels: 0.01, 0.1, 0.3, 1.5, 3 and 10 mg/kg. Of the roughly 50 dose-escalation patients, hepatocellular carcinoma was present in about 20, melanoma in roughly 15, renal cell carcinoma in 9 and head and neck cancer in 9. Patients were allowed to have had prior anti-PD-1, anti-PD-L1 or anti-CTLA-4 therapy, and around 40% of the dose-escalation patients had previously received checkpoint inhibitors.

Overall study results and their limits: Low levels of normalized T-cell clonal expansion were also seen in some patients who did not respond. Antigen specificity was not determined for the clonally expanded peripheral T cells. After ivuxolimab, more expanded clones were found on average in CD8+ T cells than in CD4+ T cells. Clonal expansion of both CD4+ and CD8+ blood T cells was observed from baseline to week 6 at doses 0.1 to 3.0 mg/kg. In the 0.1-3.0 mg/kg groups, partial responders were among the patients with the lowest normalized peripheral clonal expansion, particularly in CD8+ T cells.

Genomic DNA was isolated from the sorted cells so that the TCRbeta CDR3 region could be sequenced. The immunoSEQ Assay was used for sequencing of TCRbeta CDR3 regions. TCRdb retrieved this table from immuneACCESS and kept in-frame rearrangements only. Not all clones are present; in checked studies, unresolved V genes account for under half, and no reason is known for the remainder. For this sample there are 65,000 to 70,000 clones; 90% appear just once. Together, the top ten hold about 10% of the sample. The trial excluded patients who had a history of autoimmune disease or were on systemic immunosuppression. In every dose cohort, peripheral blood was drawn for TCR sequencing at baseline, cycle 4 day 1, and cycle 7 day 1. The samples were taken from a phase I, first-in-human, multicenter, open-label dose-escalation trial of ivuxolimab. The trial enrolled adults with locally advanced or metastatic head and neck squamous cell, hepatocellular, melanoma or renal cell carcinoma. CD4+ and CD8+ T cells were sorted separately from peripheral blood before TCR sequencing.

Source: CD4+ or CD8+ T cells sorted from blood, taken in a trial of the OX40 agonist ivuxolimab. The sequence came from an adult with an advanced solid tumor such as melanoma, head and neck, liver or kidney cancer. This chain joins TRBV5-4 to TRBJ2-1, with 8 bases in between that match TRBD2. CDR3 sequence: CASSLDSGGYNEQFF. The nucleotides read TGTGCCAGCAGCTTGGATTCGGGAGGGTACAATGAGCAGTTCTTC.